This paragraph covers one TCR beta chain sequence. The target antigen is unknown. The data belong to a study of cytomegalovirus exposure and HLA in healthy donors. 60 Vbeta and 13 Jbeta primers were used in PCR. Clones were sequenced by immunoSEQ multiplex PCR, and TCRdb holds only the in-frame ones, with some missing. The sample has approximately 140,000 clones; roughly 79% are singletons. This CDR3 has 15 residues. Germline assignment: CDR1 MDHEN and CDR2 SYDVKM. The V gene end was trimmed by 3 bases and the J gene end by 3 bases; junction bases not matched to a gene: 7. Notes on the study in general: Most TCR sequences were uncommon, yet certain public TCRs appeared in many donors. A later analysis linked a missense DCLRE1C variant to TCR beta V- and J-gene trimming.

The gene calls are TRBV28 and TRBJ2-7; 8 nucleotides match TRBD1. The sequenced material came from PBMCs. This clonotype was obtained from a woman between 40 and 55 years old in good health and CMV-seronegative. CDR3 amino acids: CASSFGQGPLYEQYF. The DNA of the CDR3 is TGTGCCAGCAGTTTCGGACAGGGCCCCCTCTACGAGCAGTACTTC.